Listed below are T cell receptor beta chains from one sample, sequenced in a study of T cells in Graves' hyperthyroidism and ophthalmopathy. TCRdb reanalysed the multiplex PCR reads using MiXCR and keeps one entry per CDR3 protein. Of 500,000 to 650,000 distinct CDR3 sequences detected, about 14% appear once; the ten largest clones hold roughly 13%. Sequenced sample: blood. The receptors were gathered from a woman between 40 and 55 years old with Graves' hyperthyroidism. The CDR3 runs from the conserved cysteine through the conserved F or W. The order of the fields is V gene, D gene, clone size, J gene, CDR3 protein, CDR3 DNA. The D gene is left open where the match is weak. Where a row states a size, it is once, few, many or the class of an expanded clone; other rows omit it.

V gene: TRBV18
D gene: TRBD2
clone size: many
J gene: TRBJ2-7
CDR3 protein: CASSPLGLAGTYEQYF
CDR3 DNA: TGTGCCAGCAGTCCCCTCGGACTAGCGGGAACCTACGAGCAGTACTTC

V gene: TRBV6-2/TRBV6-3
D gene: -
clone size: -
J gene: TRBJ1-4
CDR3 protein: CASNPTKATNEKLFF
CDR3 DNA: TGTGCCAGCAACCCTACCAAAGCAACTAATGAAAAACTGTTTTTT

V gene: TRBV5-6
D gene: -
clone size: few
J gene: TRBJ2-7
CDR3 protein: CASRRQGKGYEQYF
CDR3 DNA: TGTGCCAGCAGGCGGCAGGGGAAAGGATACGAGCAGTACTTC

V gene: TRBV28
D gene: TRBD1
clone size: many
J gene: TRBJ2-2
CDR3 protein: CASRGQGAGELFF
CDR3 DNA: TGTGCCAGCCGAGGACAGGGGGCTGGGGAGCTGTTTTTT

V gene: TRBV2
D gene: TRBD1
clone size: -
J gene: TRBJ2-1
CDR3 protein: CASTDGQGLWEFF
CDR3 DNA: TGTGCCAGCACCGATGGACAGGGTCTTTGGGAATTCTTC

V gene: TRBV5-1
D gene: TRBD1
clone size: many
J gene: TRBJ2-7
CDR3 protein: CASSLQQGINEQYF
CDR3 DNA: TGCGCCAGCAGCTTGCAACAGGGGATCAACGAGCAGTACTTC

V gene: TRBV28
D gene: TRBD2
clone size: many
J gene: TRBJ2-5
CDR3 protein: CASRRLAGGNQETQYF
CDR3 DNA: TGTGCCAGCAGAAGACTAGCGGGAGGAAACCAAGAGACCCAGTACTTC

V gene: TRBV28
D gene: TRBD2
clone size: many
J gene: TRBJ2-7
CDR3 protein: CASSRSGTDYEQYF
CDR3 DNA: TGTGCCAGCAGTCGAAGCGGGACGGACTACGAGCAGTACTTC

V gene: TRBV2
D gene: TRBD1
clone size: many
J gene: TRBJ2-7
CDR3 protein: CASRSTGISSEQYF
CDR3 DNA: TGTGCCAGCAGATCGACAGGGATATCCTCCGAGCAGTACTTC

V gene: TRBV29-1
D gene: TRBD2
clone size: many
J gene: TRBJ2-1
CDR3 protein: CSVEWGTSANNEQFF
CDR3 DNA: TGCAGCGTTGAATGGGGGACTAGCGCGAACAATGAGCAGTTCTTC

V gene: TRBV7-9
D gene: TRBD1
clone size: few
J gene: TRBJ1-4
CDR3 protein: CASSRTGTGYEKLFF
CDR3 DNA: TGTGCCAGCAGCAGAACCGGGACAGGGTACGAAAAACTGTTTTTT

V gene: TRBV19
D gene: -
clone size: -
J gene: TRBJ1-1
CDR3 protein: CASRLEGNTEAFF
CDR3 DNA: TGTGCCAGTAGGTTGGAGGGGAACACTGAAGCTTTCTTT

V gene: TRBV3-1
D gene: TRBD1
clone size: many
J gene: TRBJ2-1
CDR3 protein: CASSHATGGQIGEQFF
CDR3 DNA: TGTGCCAGCAGCCATGCAACAGGGGGCCAGATCGGAGAGCAGTTCTTC

V gene: TRBV29-1
D gene: TRBD2
clone size: many
J gene: TRBJ2-3
CDR3 protein: CSVDSSGSYTQYF
CDR3 DNA: TGCAGCGTTGATTCTAGCGGGAGTTATACGCAGTATTTT

V gene: TRBV10-2
D gene: -
clone size: few
J gene: TRBJ1-5
CDR3 protein: CASSDSAANQPQHF
CDR3 DNA: TGCGCCAGCAGTGATTCGGCAGCTAATCAGCCCCAGCATTTT

V gene: TRBV6-1
D gene: -
clone size: many
J gene: TRBJ1-5
CDR3 protein: CASSEGGASNQPQHF
CDR3 DNA: TGTGCCAGCAGTGAGGGGGGGGCTAGCAATCAGCCCCAGCATTTT

V gene: TRBV27
D gene: TRBD1
clone size: -
J gene: TRBJ2-7
CDR3 protein: CASSSGQLKQYF
CDR3 DNA: TGTGCCAGCAGTTCGGGACAGCTAAAGCAGTACTTC

V gene: TRBV5-1
D gene: -
clone size: few
J gene: TRBJ2-7
CDR3 protein: CASRRDTWDEQYF
CDR3 DNA: TGCGCCAGCAGAAGGGACACCTGGGACGAGCAGTACTTC

V gene: TRBV9
D gene: -
clone size: -
J gene: TRBJ1-2
CDR3 protein: CASSVDPSVSYGYTF
CDR3 DNA: TGTGCCAGCAGCGTAGATCCGAGTGTTAGCTATGGCTACACCTTC

V gene: TRBV5-1
D gene: TRBD1
clone size: -
J gene: TRBJ2-7
CDR3 protein: CASSPYSLGTGGDEQYF
CDR3 DNA: TGCGCCAGCAGCCCCTATTCTCTCGGGACAGGTGGCGACGAGCAGTACTTC

V gene: TRBV29-1
D gene: TRBD2
clone size: many
J gene: TRBJ2-7
CDR3 protein: CSEEIAGLRSYEQYF
CDR3 DNA: TGCAGCGAAGAAATAGCGGGACTCAGGTCCTACGAGCAGTACTTC

V gene: TRBV6-2/TRBV6-3
D gene: -
clone size: few
J gene: TRBJ2-2
CDR3 protein: CASSYVSVANTGELFF
CDR3 DNA: TGTGCCAGCAGTTACGTTTCAGTCGCGAACACCGGGGAGCTGTTTTTT

V gene: TRBV7-9
D gene: TRBD1
clone size: -
J gene: TRBJ1-5
CDR3 protein: CASSFGTVLNQPQHF
CDR3 DNA: TGTGCCAGCAGCTTTGGGACAGTCCTTAATCAGCCCCAGCATTTT

V gene: TRBV28
D gene: TRBD2
clone size: -
J gene: TRBJ2-3
CDR3 protein: CASGGGASGGQDTQYF
CDR3 DNA: TGTGCCAGCGGCGGAGGGGCTAGCGGGGGCCAAGATACGCAGTATTTT

V gene: TRBV4-1
D gene: -
clone size: few
J gene: TRBJ2-1
CDR3 protein: CASSQDPFYNEQFF
CDR3 DNA: TGCGCCAGCAGCCAAGATCCGTTCTACAATGAGCAGTTCTTC

V gene: TRBV18
D gene: TRBD1
clone size: many
J gene: TRBJ1-4
CDR3 protein: CASSPQWTGGGNEKLFF
CDR3 DNA: TGTGCCAGCTCACCCCAATGGACAGGGGGCGGGAATGAAAAACTGTTTTTT

V gene: TRBV7-2
D gene: -
clone size: many
J gene: TRBJ1-1
CDR3 protein: CASSLPSWMNTEAFF
CDR3 DNA: TGTGCCAGCAGCTTACCCTCGTGGATGAACACTGAAGCTTTCTTT

V gene: TRBV18
D gene: TRBD1
clone size: few
J gene: TRBJ2-1
CDR3 protein: CASSRIGQGLNEQFF
CDR3 DNA: TGTGCCAGCTCACGGATCGGACAGGGTTTGAATGAGCAGTTCTTC

V gene: TRBV11-2
D gene: TRBD2
clone size: many
J gene: TRBJ2-1
CDR3 protein: CASSLDRETSWQFF
CDR3 DNA: TGTGCCAGCAGCTTAGATAGGGAGACTAGCTGGCAGTTCTTC

V gene: TRBV7-2
D gene: TRBD1
clone size: -
J gene: TRBJ1-2
CDR3 protein: CASRSPGQGAGYTF
CDR3 DNA: TGTGCCAGCAGATCACCGGGACAGGGGGCTGGCTACACCTTC

V gene: TRBV12-3/TRBV12-4
D gene: TRBD2
clone size: many
J gene: TRBJ2-5
CDR3 protein: CASSLGLANQETQYF
CDR3 DNA: TGTGCCAGCAGTTTAGGACTAGCGAACCAAGAGACCCAGTACTTC

V gene: TRBV12-3/TRBV12-4
D gene: -
clone size: many
J gene: TRBJ1-1
CDR3 protein: CASSFLPPSLGAFF
CDR3 DNA: TGTGCCAGCAGTTTTTTACCCCCCTCTCTTGGAGCTTTCTTT

V gene: TRBV12-3/TRBV12-4
D gene: -
clone size: many
J gene: TRBJ1-5
CDR3 protein: CASSRVSNQPQHF
CDR3 DNA: TGTGCCAGCAGTCGGGTTAGCAATCAGCCCCAGCATTTT

V gene: TRBV11-2
D gene: -
clone size: many
J gene: TRBJ2-4
CDR3 protein: CASSLATRSFPDIQYF
CDR3 DNA: TGTGCCAGCAGCTTAGCTACCCGTAGCTTCCCGGACATTCAGTACTTC

V gene: TRBV20-1
D gene: TRBD1
clone size: many
J gene: TRBJ2-2
CDR3 protein: CSANKKLTGAQITGELFF
CDR3 DNA: TGCAGTGCTAACAAAAAACTGACAGGGGCACAAATAACCGGGGAGCTGTTTTTT

V gene: TRBV12-3/TRBV12-4
D gene: TRBD2
clone size: many
J gene: TRBJ2-1
CDR3 protein: CASTLSVSGIDEQFF
CDR3 DNA: TGTGCCAGCACCCTATCGGTTAGCGGGATCGATGAGCAGTTCTTC

V gene: TRBV27
D gene: -
clone size: many
J gene: TRBJ2-1
CDR3 protein: CASSLLGLGNEQFF
CDR3 DNA: TGTGCCAGCAGTTTACTAGGGCTGGGGAATGAGCAGTTCTTC

V gene: TRBV6-2/TRBV6-3
D gene: -
clone size: -
J gene: TRBJ2-2
CDR3 protein: CASTFSNTGELFF
CDR3 DNA: TGTGCCAGCACCTTCTCGAACACCGGGGAGCTGTTTTTT

V gene: TRBV5-1
D gene: -
clone size: -
J gene: TRBJ2-1
CDR3 protein: CASSLEGSRYNEQFF
CDR3 DNA: TGCGCCAGCAGCTTAGAAGGGAGTCGCTACAATGAACAGTTCTTC

V gene: TRBV5-4
D gene: TRBD2
clone size: -
J gene: TRBJ2-3
CDR3 protein: CASSLVGREEQYF
CDR3 DNA: TGTGCCAGCAGCTTGGTTGGGCGGGAGGAGCAGTATTTT

V gene: TRBV11-3
D gene: -
clone size: many
J gene: TRBJ2-3
CDR3 protein: CASSLLGGSLNTDTQYF
CDR3 DNA: TGTGCCAGCAGCTTACTAGGTGGATCCCTGAACACAGATACGCAGTATTTT

V gene: TRBV27
D gene: -
clone size: few
J gene: TRBJ1-4
CDR3 protein: CASSRGTVNEKLFF
CDR3 DNA: TGTGCCAGCAGTCGCGGGACTGTGAATGAAAAACTGTTTTTT

V gene: TRBV3-1
D gene: -
clone size: few
J gene: TRBJ2-7
CDR3 protein: CASSQRFAVNEQYF
CDR3 DNA: TGTGCCAGCAGCCAACGGTTCGCGGTTAACGAGCAGTACTTC

V gene: TRBV18
D gene: -
clone size: -
J gene: TRBJ2-2
CDR3 protein: CASSPNESTGELFF
CDR3 DNA: TGTGCCAGCTCACCGAATGAATCCACCGGGGAGCTGTTTTTT

V gene: TRBV24-1
D gene: TRBD2
clone size: many
J gene: TRBJ2-1
CDR3 protein: CATSEVPGLAADHSYNEQFF
CDR3 DNA: TGTGCCACCAGTGAGGTCCCGGGACTAGCAGCCGACCACTCCTACAATGAGCAGTTCTTC

V gene: TRBV12-3/TRBV12-4
D gene: -
clone size: many
J gene: TRBJ1-5
CDR3 protein: CASSLSWGPYQPQHF
CDR3 DNA: TGTGCCAGCAGTTTAAGCTGGGGGCCTTATCAGCCCCAGCATTTT

V gene: TRBV29-1
D gene: -
clone size: many
J gene: TRBJ2-3
CDR3 protein: CSAEPGGKDTQYF
CDR3 DNA: TGCAGCGCCGAGCCCGGGGGCAAGGATACGCAGTATTTT

V gene: TRBV6-1
D gene: TRBD2
clone size: -
J gene: TRBJ2-1
CDR3 protein: CASSNPPGLGYVSEQFF
CDR3 DNA: TGTGCCAGCAGTAACCCCCCGGGACTAGGTTACGTCAGTGAGCAGTTCTTC